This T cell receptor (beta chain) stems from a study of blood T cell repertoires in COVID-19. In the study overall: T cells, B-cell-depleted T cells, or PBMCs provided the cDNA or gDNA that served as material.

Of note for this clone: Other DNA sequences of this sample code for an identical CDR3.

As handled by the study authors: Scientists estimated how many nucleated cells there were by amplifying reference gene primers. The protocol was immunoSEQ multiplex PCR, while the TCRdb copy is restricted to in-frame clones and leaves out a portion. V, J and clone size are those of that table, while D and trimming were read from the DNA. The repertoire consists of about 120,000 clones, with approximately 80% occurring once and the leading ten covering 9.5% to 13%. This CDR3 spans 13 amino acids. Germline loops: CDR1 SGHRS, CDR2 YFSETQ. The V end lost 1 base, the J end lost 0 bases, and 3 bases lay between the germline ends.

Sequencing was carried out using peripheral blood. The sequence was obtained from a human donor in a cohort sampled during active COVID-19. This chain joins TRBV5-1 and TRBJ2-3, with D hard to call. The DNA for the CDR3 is TGCGCCAGCAGCTTGCCTAGCACAGATACGCAGTATTTT. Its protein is CASSLPSTDTQYF.